What follows describes a single T cell receptor (beta chain). This receptor's antigen is unknown. A much larger clone differs from this one at a single base, so this may be a read error. Interpreted using the paper, the treatment or condition label stands for: in vitro stimulation with specific CMV peptide epitopes to enrich CMV-specific T cells. These reads were obtained on an Illumina HiSeq 1500. TCRdb reprocessing: public reads trimmed at Q25 with fastp, clones called with MiXCR, in-frame beta chains kept. Every distinct CDR3 protein forms one entry, paired with its most common genes and DNA. For this sample there are about 920,000 distinct CDR3 sequences; approximately 30% appear just once. The ten top clones hold roughly 13% of the sample. This record comes from a study of T cell repertoires in cytomegalovirus infection (dated by TCRdb to between 2018 and 2020). Looking at the study overall: Recently identified HLA-C-restricted CMV epitopes, whose presentation resists viral immunomodulation, were targeted by peptide stimulations together with well-studied HLA-B-restricted epitopes. The HLA type of each donor mattered for the analysis, because public TCR beta signatures pointed to carriage of CMV infection along with the matching HLA type.

Points the paper makes about the study in general: The ex vivo response was dominated by HLA-C-restricted CMV-specific TCR beta clonotypes, which also provided the single most frequent clonotype in two of eight donors. In both this cohort and an independent cohort of some 380 donors, the cumulative frequency of public TCR beta family members distinguished carriers of CMV infection plus the relevant HLA type.

There are 14 amino acids in the CDR3, from cysteine to phenylalanine inclusive. Of all the DNA, just the CDR3 is kept, 42 bases in frame from base 1. In the germline V gene (reference sequence), CDR1 corresponds to SEHNR and CDR2 to FQNEAQ. The V end loses 10 bases and the J end loses 7 bases, and a stretch of 22 bases separates them. The V and J genes are TRBV7-9 and TRBJ1-1; the D gene is possibly TRBD1, with 5 bases matching. The sequenced sample was cultured CD8+ T cells from PBMCs, obtained from culture after CMV antigen stimulation. The source is a human donor in good health (CMV status not recorded). Some clones in this sample may be carry-over from other donors' samples. The CDR3 reads as follows: CATEDAGTDYEAFF. The DNA sequence reads TGTGCCACCGAAGACGCCGGGACGGACTATGAAGCTTTCTTT.